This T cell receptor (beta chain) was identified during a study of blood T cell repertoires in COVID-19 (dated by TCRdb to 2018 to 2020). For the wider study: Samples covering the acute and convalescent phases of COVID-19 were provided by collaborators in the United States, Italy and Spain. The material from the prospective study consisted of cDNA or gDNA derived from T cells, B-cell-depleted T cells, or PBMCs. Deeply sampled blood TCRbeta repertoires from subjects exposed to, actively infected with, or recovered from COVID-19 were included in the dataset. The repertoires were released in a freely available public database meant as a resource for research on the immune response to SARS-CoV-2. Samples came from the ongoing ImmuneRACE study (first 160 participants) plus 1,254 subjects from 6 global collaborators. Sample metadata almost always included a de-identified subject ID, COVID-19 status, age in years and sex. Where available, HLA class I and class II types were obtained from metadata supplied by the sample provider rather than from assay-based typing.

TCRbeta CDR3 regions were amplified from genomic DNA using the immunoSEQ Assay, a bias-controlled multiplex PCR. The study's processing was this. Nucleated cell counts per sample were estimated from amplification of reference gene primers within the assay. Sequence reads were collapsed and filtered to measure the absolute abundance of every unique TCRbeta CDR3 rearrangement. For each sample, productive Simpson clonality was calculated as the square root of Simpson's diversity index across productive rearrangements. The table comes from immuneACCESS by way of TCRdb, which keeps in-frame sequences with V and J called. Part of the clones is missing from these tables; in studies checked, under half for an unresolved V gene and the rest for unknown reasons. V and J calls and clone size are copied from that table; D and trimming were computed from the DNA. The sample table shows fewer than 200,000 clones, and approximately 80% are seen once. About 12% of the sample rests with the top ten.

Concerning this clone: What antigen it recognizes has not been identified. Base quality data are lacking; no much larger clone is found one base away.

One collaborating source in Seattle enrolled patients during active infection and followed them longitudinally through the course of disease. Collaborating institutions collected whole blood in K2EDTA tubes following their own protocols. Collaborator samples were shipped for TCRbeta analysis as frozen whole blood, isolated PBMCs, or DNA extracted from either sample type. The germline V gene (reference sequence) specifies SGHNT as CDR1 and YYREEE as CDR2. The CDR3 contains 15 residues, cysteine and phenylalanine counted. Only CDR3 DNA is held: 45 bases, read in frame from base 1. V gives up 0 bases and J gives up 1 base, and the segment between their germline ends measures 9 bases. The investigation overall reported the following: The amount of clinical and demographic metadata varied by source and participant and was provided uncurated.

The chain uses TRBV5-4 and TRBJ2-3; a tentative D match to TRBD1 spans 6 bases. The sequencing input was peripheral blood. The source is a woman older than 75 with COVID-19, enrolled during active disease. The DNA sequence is TGTGCCAGCAGCTTGGGGGCAGGGGGCACAGATACGCAGTATTTT. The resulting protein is CASSLGAGGTDTQYF. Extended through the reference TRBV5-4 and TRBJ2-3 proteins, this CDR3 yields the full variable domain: ETGVTQSPTHLIKTRGQQVTLRCSSQSGHNTVSWYQQALGQGPQFIFQYYREEENGRGNFPPRFSGLQFPNYSSELNVNALELDDSALYLCASSLGAGGTDTQYFGPGTRLTVL.